This T cell receptor (beta chain) was sequenced during a study of spatial heterogeneity in lung cancer. On the study more broadly: An average of more than ten raw reads was observed per unique TCR and UMI combination. The study, taken as a whole, reports: There were more appearances of ubiquitous expanded tumor TCRs in blood at resection than at follow-up.

TCRdb re-called the 5' RACE reads with MiXCR, one entry per CDR3 protein. The table includes roughly 25,000 distinct CDR3 sequences, under 8% detected once. Time point noted: sample taken at primary tumor resection. Unsorted whole RNA samples from tumor, nontumor lung or frozen PBMC were sequenced. About this clonotype: Its antigen is still unknown. The junction differs from germline at one of its ends, possibly a read error.

This CDR3 is 16 amino acids long. Germline CDR1 MNHEY, CDR2 SMNVEV (reference sequence). The sample here was PBMCs, taken at surgery. The receptor comes from a male donor with early-stage non-small cell lung cancer. The rearrangement joins TRBV27 to TRBJ2-1, with TRBD2 identical over 13 bases. The DNA for the CDR3 is TGTGCCAGCAGTTTAACGGGACTAGCGGGGTACAATGAGCAGCTCTTC. This encodes CASSLTGLAGYNEQLF.